This TCR beta chain derives from a study of T cell repertoires in cytomegalovirus infection. Across the study: HLA-C-restricted CMV epitopes, recently identified, and well-studied HLA-B-restricted ones were used by the study. Matching HLA type and CMV infection were both indicated by public TCR beta signatures.

V lost 5 bases, J lost 1 base, and 14 bases lay in between. The length of the CDR3 is 15 residues. The germline V gene has CDR1 SGHAT and CDR2 FQDESV (reference sequence). The study, taken as a whole, reports: Within the response measured ex vivo, HLA-C-restricted CMV-specific TCR beta clonotypes were dominant. Carriers of CMV and the relevant HLA type were discriminated by public TCR beta frequency.

TCRdb used MiXCR to reprocess the reads, holding one entry per CDR3 protein. The top ten hold over 10% of the sample, which has 650,000 to 850,000 distinct CDR3 sequences, just under 30% seen once. This clonotype was counted a few times. Its specificity is not known. The gene calls are TRBV11-1 and TRBJ1-2, with D perhaps TRBD1 (5 bases). The receptor's source is a human donor in good health (CMV status not recorded). Some clones in this sample may be carry-over from other donors' samples. The specimen comprised cultured CD8+ T cells from PBMCs, sampled from culture after CMV antigen stimulation. The CDR3 DNA follows: TGTGCCAGCAGCCTTGGGACGGAATTTAACTATGGCTACACCTTC. It encodes CASSLGTEFNYGYTF.